Here is one T cell receptor (beta chain) with its context. The antigen is unknown. The sample comes from a study of radiotherapy plus CTLA-4 blockade in lung cancer. The study, taken as a whole, reports: Tumor-derived TCR clones expanded in blood after radiotherapy plus ipilimumab.

The CDR3 totals 15 residues. V was clipped by 3 bases and J by 5 bases, with 16 bases between them. Germline CDR1 LGHNA, CDR2 YNFKEQ. Some clones are missing from TCRdb's copy, which holds only in-frame ones; the method was immunoSEQ multiplex PCR. This sample has 45,000 or so clones, with approximately 76% found just once. V usage is TRBV4-2 and J usage is TRBJ1-1; TRBD1 is a possible D gene (6 bases). This receptor was identified in a human donor with non-small cell lung cancer who had stable disease on radiotherapy plus ipilimumab. This specimen consisted of peripheral blood, obtained from a patient treated with radiotherapy plus ipilimumab. The CDR3 spells CASSHTGRGGTEAFF. The DNA for the CDR3 is TGTGCCAGCAGCCATACAGGGAGGGGAGGGACTGAAGCTTTCTTT.